Presented here are 5 T cell receptor beta chains from one specimen sequenced in a study of response to subunit inactivated influenza vaccine. TCRdb recomputed calls from the RT-PCR reads with MiXCR, one row per CDR3 protein. The repertoire holds about 650,000 distinct CDR3 sequences, with approximately 14% as singletons. Sequences were derived from PBMCs from blood, sampled 11 to 12 days after vaccination. These receptors all stem from a man between 45 and 60 years old who received an inactivated influenza vaccine.

The rearrangement uses TRBV12-3 or TRBV12-4 and TRBJ1-4, with 7 positions matching TRBD1. The CDR3 is made up of 15 amino acids. Trimming removed 6 bases from V and 6 bases from J; junction bases left unmatched: 10. CDR3 DNA: TGTGCCAGCAGATTCGCGGACAGGCCCCATGAAAAACTGTTTTTT. This translates into CASRFADRPHEKLFF.

This clonotype was found many times. The chain couples TRBV4-2 to TRBJ1-2; 7 bases agree with TRBD1. The CDR3 is 15 amino acids. Germline-derived CDR1 and CDR2 are LGHNA and YNFKEQ. With 0 bases clipped from V and 3 bases from J, the junction kept 4 bases outside the gene matches. The CDR3 reads CASSQDIGTDYGYTF. The CDR3 DNA reads TGTGCCAGCAGCCAAGACATAGGGACAGACTATGGCTACACCTTC.

This clonotype was found a few times. The chain is built from TRBV5-1 and TRBJ2-1; TRBD2 aligns across 9 bases. Germline CDR1 SGHRS, CDR2 YFSETQ. The ends lost 0 bases at V and 1 base at J; junction bases unmatched: 5. The CDR3 has 17 residues. The CDR3 is CASSLASSGASYNEQFF. CDR3 coding DNA: TGCGCCAGCAGCTTGGCTTCTAGCGGGGCGTCCTACAATGAGCAGTTCTTC.

This clonotype was seen a handful of times. The chain is built from TRBV14 and TRBJ2-7; tentatively, D is TRBD2 (5 bases). Trimming pared 0 bases from V and 2 bases from J, leaving 11 bases between. CDR3 length: 15 amino acids. Germline lookup yields CDR1 SGHDN and CDR2 FVKESK. For the CDR3, the DNA is TGTGCCAGCAGCCAAGAGCGGGCTGGTACCTACGAGCAGTACTTC. Protein sequence: CASSQERAGTYEQYF.

This clonotype has just a few counts. The chain carries TRBV20-1 and TRBJ2-7; D is perhaps TRBD1 or TRBD2 (5 bases each). V dropped 4 bases and J dropped 5 bases, with 21 bases sitting between them. The CDR3 runs 15 residues. The V gene's germline CDR1 is DFQATT and CDR2 SNEGSKA (reference sequence). The CDR3: CSAKKTGTLDHEQYF. The CDR3 DNA is TGCAGTGCTAAGAAGACCGGGACCCTGGACCACGAGCAGTACTTC.